One and the same sample provided the 21 T cell receptor beta chains below, sequenced in a study of Graves' ophthalmopathy and Graves' hyperthyroidism. Amplified material comprised TCR beta CDR3 regions derived from RNA transcripts. RT-PCR with HTBI primers came first, then second-round multiplex PCR. TCRdb recomputed calls from the multiplex PCR reads with MiXCR, one row per CDR3 protein. This table has about 420,000 distinct CDR3 sequences, roughly 21% appearing once. Sequencing used peripheral blood. The receptors stem from a young woman with stable Graves' hyperthyroidism.

V and J are TRBV6-1 and TRBJ1-6; 7 bases are a match to TRBD1. This CDR3 comprises 14 residues. After removal of 4 bases from V and 6 bases from J, the junction contained 3 bases not matched to a gene. Germline V gives CDR1 MNHNS, CDR2 SASEGT. CDR3 in amino acids: CASSVTGLNSPLHF. The CDR3 bases are TGTGCCAGCAGTGTGACAGGGCTTAATTCACCCCTCCACTTT.

This clonotype has at least ten counts. The V gene is TRBV6-5, the J gene TRBJ1-1, with a weak D call TRBD1 (5 bases). This CDR3 contains 15 residues. CDR1 MNHEY and CDR2 SVGAGI come from the germline V gene. Trimming pared 2 bases from V and 1 base from J, leaving 11 bases between. CDR3 nucleotide sequence: TGTGCCAGCAGTTACGCAGGGTCGGAGAACACTGAAGCTTTCTTT. This codes for CASSYAGSENTEAFF.

This clonotype appeared many times. The rearrangement uses TRBV12-3 or TRBV12-4 and TRBJ2-5; 10 nucleotides align to TRBD1. This CDR3 is built from 15 residues. Trimming cost V 6 bases and J 1 base; bases outside gene matches: 5. The CDR3 reads CASSFGQGGQETQYF. The DNA for the CDR3 is TGTGCCAGCAGCTTTGGACAGGGGGGCCAAGAGACCCAGTACTTC.

This clonotype was counted at least ten times. The chain joins TRBV19 to TRBJ1-5; perhaps TRBD1 as D (6 bases). The CDR3 extends over 17 amino acids. V dropped 7 bases and J dropped 4 bases, with 23 bases sitting between them. Germline CDR1 reads LNHDA; CDR2 reads SQIVND (reference sequence). The CDR3 coding sequence is TGTGCCAGTACTCAATGGGTGGGGGCGCCTAAAAATCAGCCCCAGCATTTT. This codes for CASTQWVGAPKNQPQHF.

This clonotype has ten or more counts. The genes are TRBV28 and TRBJ2-5; possible D gene TRBD2, 6 bases. The V gene lost 6 bases and the J gene lost 5 bases, with 10 bases spanning the gap. This CDR3 is 12 amino acids long. The germline V gene encodes CDR1 MDHEN and CDR2 SYDVKM. CDR3 nucleotides: TGTGCCAGCAGACGGGACTTCGAGACCCAGTACTTC. Its protein product is CASRRDFETQYF.

This chain uses TRBV6-1 with TRBJ1-1; D is unclear. The length of the CDR3 is 14 residues. CDR1 and CDR2 (germline): MNHNS, SASEGT. The ends were cut back, 6 bases at V and 0 bases at J, with 11 bases in the middle. In DNA, the CDR3 is TGTGCCAGCAGAATCGGGTACATGAACACTGAAGCTTTCTTT. Amino acid sequence: CASRIGYMNTEAFF.

For the CDR3, the DNA is TGTGCCAGCAGTTACGATCTTACAGGGTCAAGCAATCAGCCCCAGCATTTT. This encodes CASSYDLTGSSNQPQHF. The rearrangement uses TRBV6-2 or TRBV6-3 and TRBJ1-5, with D maybe TRBD1 (6 bases). Germline V gene lookup returns CDR1 MNHEY and CDR2 SVGEGT. This CDR3 is built from 17 residues. Trimming stripped 2 bases from V and 1 base from J, with 15 bases between.

This clonotype was observed at least ten times. At one end the junction does not follow the germline gene, possibly because of a read error. The CDR3 sequence: CASSRDGPSGYAF. In DNA, the CDR3 is TGTGCCAGCAGTCGGGACGGTCCCTCAGGCTACGCCTTC. V is TRBV12-3 or TRBV12-4 and J is TRBJ1-2, with a weak D call TRBD1 (5 bases). This CDR3 is built from 13 residues.

This clonotype was detected many times. This sequence joins TRBV6-2 or TRBV6-3 and TRBJ1-1, with D possibly TRBD1 on 5 matching bases. CDR1 is MNHEY and CDR2 is SVGEGT in the germline V gene. The CDR3 contains 16 residues. Trimming removed 6 bases from V and 1 base from J, with 18 bases in between. The chain's CDR3 is CASSRPSRGGNTEAFF. The DNA for the CDR3 is TGTGCCAGCAGCCGCCCCAGTCGGGGGGGGAACACTGAAGCTTTCTTT.

V is TRBV6-2 or TRBV6-3 and J is TRBJ2-7; 7 bases match TRBD1. This CDR3 spans 14 amino acids. Looked up from germline, CDR1 is MNHEY and CDR2 is SVGEGT. V shed 6 bases and J 0 bases; nucleotides not matched to a gene: 5. CDR3 nucleotide sequence: TGTGCCAGCAGAACGACAGGGCTCTCCTACGAGCAGTACTTC. Translating it yields CASRTTGLSYEQYF.

This clonotype has at least ten counts. The chain has TRBV28 and TRBJ2-7, with D possibly matching TRBD1 (5 bases). CDR3 length equals 11 residues. Trimming left V 2 bases short and J 9 bases short, with 8 bases between. CDR1 is MDHEN and CDR2 is SYDVKM in the germline V gene. The CDR3 nucleotides read TGTGCCAGCAGTTTACAGGGTTGGCAGTACTTC. It encodes CASSLQGWQYF.

The table lists this clonotype with many counts. This chain uses TRBV5-1 with TRBJ1-2; 10 nucleotides line up with TRBD1. In germline, CDR1 is SGHRS, CDR2 YFSETQ. The trim removed 4 bases at V and 4 bases at J, leaving 4 bases unmatched. The CDR3 is 14 residues long. This CDR3 reads CASSHGTGVYGYTF. Written as DNA, the CDR3 is TGCGCCAGCAGCCACGGGACAGGGGTCTATGGCTACACCTTC.

This clonotype was observed a few times. The J gene is TRBJ1-1, the V gene TRBV7-9, with D possibly being TRBD1 (5 bases). The germline V gene has CDR1 SEHNR and CDR2 FQNEAQ (reference sequence). CDR3 length: 15 amino acids. V was trimmed by 5 bases and J by 1 base, leaving 14 bases between them. The DNA for the CDR3 is TGTGCCAGCAGCGTTCAGCAGGGTTCGAACACTGAAGCTTTCTTT. Translating it yields CASSVQQGSNTEAFF.

This clonotype was observed at least ten times. The gene calls are TRBV5-1 and TRBJ1-1; D uncertain. CDR1 SGHRS and CDR2 YFSETQ come from the germline V gene. With 3 bases removed from V and 5 bases from J, the gap between germline ends came to 11 bases. The CDR3 extends over 13 amino acids. DNA of the CDR3: TGCGCCAGCAGCTACCTCGGACGGACTGAAGCTTTCTTT. Its protein is CASSYLGRTEAFF.

This clonotype occurred many times. The chain employs TRBV14 and TRBJ1-2, with TRBD1 matching 7 bases. V shed 4 bases, J shed 7 bases, and the junction held 15 bases outside the gene matches. The CDR3 length is 16 residues. Germline V lookup: CDR1 SGHDN, CDR2 FVKESK. CDR3 in amino acids: CASSLASNRGTGGYTF. The CDR3 region has the DNA TGTGCCAGCAGCCTTGCTTCCAACAGGGGTACGGGTGGCTACACCTTC.

This clonotype was counted at least ten times. This chain joins TRBV7-9 and TRBJ2-7; maybe TRBD2 (6 bases). The CDR3 has 16 residues. Looked up from germline, CDR1 is SEHNR and CDR2 is FQNEAQ (reference sequence). The V and J ends lost 2 bases and 0 bases respectively, with 14 bases between them. The CDR3 DNA is TGTGCCAGCAGCTTAAGCTATGGGAGGAGCTCCTACGAGCAGTACTTC. Its protein product is CASSLSYGRSSYEQYF. The full variable domain, with the rest looked up from reference TRBV7-9 and TRBJ2-7, is DTGVSQNPRHKITKRGQNVTFRCDPISEHNRLYWYRQTLGQGPEFLTYFQNEAQLEKSRLLSDRFSAERPKGSFSTLEIQRTEQGDSAMYLCASSLSYGRSSYEQYFGPGTRLTVT.

This clonotype was recorded at least ten times. J is TRBJ1-1 and V is TRBV20-1; 7 nucleotides line up with TRBD1. The CDR3 covers 13 residues. Germline V CDR1 and CDR2: DFQATT, SNEGSKA (reference sequence). V trimming: 3 bases; J trimming: 4 bases; junction bases outside the gene matches: 5. Here the CDR3 DNA reads TGCAGTGCTAGCTACAGGGGTATCACTGAAGCTTTCTTT. Its translation is CSASYRGITEAFF.

The rearrangement uses TRBV30 and TRBJ1-2; no definite D call. Germline V gives CDR1 GTSNPN, CDR2 SVGIG (reference sequence). The ends were cut back, 8 bases at V and 4 bases at J, with 14 bases in the middle. This CDR3 contains 12 residues. The CDR3 sequence: CALNGESYGYTF. CDR3 bases: TGTGCCCTTAATGGAGAGAGCTATGGCTACACCTTC.

This clonotype has ten or more counts. One end of the junction varies from germline; a read error may be responsible. This chain links TRBV19 with TRBJ1-1, with a weak D call TRBD1 (5 bases). The CDR3 runs 13 residues. Germline values: CDR1 LNHDA, CDR2 SQIVND (reference sequence). The CDR3 sequence: CASSMGVRTEASF. CDR3 coding DNA: TGTGCCAGTAGTATGGGGGTACGAACTGAAGCTTCCTTT.

In its sample, this clonotype was seen many times. The chain employs TRBV30 and TRBJ1-5; D unclear. V lost 3 bases to trimming and J lost 5 bases, with 14 bases between them. The CDR3 runs to 14 residues. From germline, CDR1 is GTSNPN and CDR2 SVGIG (reference sequence). The DNA for the CDR3 is TGTGCCTGGAGAGGGCCAGGCCGCGATCAGCCCCAGCATTTT. Translated: CAWRGPGRDQPQHF.

As regards this clonotype: Just one base apart from a much larger clone, this may be a read error. This sequence joins TRBV20-1 and TRBJ1-1; 9 nucleotides agree with TRBD1. The CDR3 totals 13 residues. From germline, CDR1 is DFQATT and CDR2 SNEGSKA (reference sequence). The CDR3 sequence: CTARGDRDTEAFF. The CDR3, as DNA: TGCACTGCTAGAGGGGACAGGGACACTGAAGCTTTCTTT.